The rows below give T cell receptor beta chains drawn from one sample of a study of beta chain features in type 1 diabetes. The repertoire was sequenced with immunoSEQ multiplex PCR; TCRdb's copy has only in-frame clones and lacks some. The data contain about 650,000 clones, approximately 13% of them singletons. Material: naive CD4+ T cells from blood. All receptors come from a man younger than 40 with type 1 diabetes. The CDR3 runs from the conserved cysteine through the conserved F or W. A D gene is named only where the DNA matches it firmly. The size field is filled for only some rows; it gives once, few, many or a size class.

CDR3 protein	CDR3 DNA	V gene	J gene	clone size	D gene
CASIGLIQETQYF	TGTGCCAGCATCGGACTGATCCAAGAGACCCAGTACTTC	TRBV11-2	TRBJ2-5	-	-
CASSADWIYEQYF	TGTGCCAGCAGTGCGGATTGGATATACGAGCAGTACTTC	TRBV25-1	TRBJ2-7	few	-
CASSPDRGPNYGYTF	TGCGCCAGCAGCCCGGACAGGGGGCCTAACTATGGCTACACCTTC	TRBV4-3	TRBJ1-2	-	TRBD1
CAWSVPGQSDTF	TGTGCCTGGAGTGTACCTGGACAGTCTGACACCTTC	TRBV30	TRBJ1-2	-	-
CASKAVTSSYEQYF	TGTGCCAGCAAAGCAGTCACGAGCTCCTACGAGCAGTACTTC	TRBV2	TRBJ2-7	-	-
CSGPGPGGVTQYF	TGCAGCGGCCCTGGGCCGGGGGGTGTGACCCAGTACTTC	TRBV29-1	TRBJ2-5	-	TRBD2
CASSAGTGGSYEQYF	TGTGCCAGCAGCGCTGGGACAGGGGGATCCTACGAGCAGTACTTC	TRBV9	TRBJ2-7	-	TRBD1
CASSEEVSGYTF	TGTGCCAGCAGTGAAGAAGTCTCTGGCTACACCTTC	TRBV2	TRBJ1-2	few	-
CASSLGDYEQYF	TGCGCCAGCAGCTTGGGAGACTACGAGCAGTACTTC	TRBV5-1	TRBJ2-7	-	-
CASSPRTGLSGANVLTF	TGCGCCAGCAGCCCCCGGACAGGCCTCTCTGGGGCCAACGTCCTGACTTTC	TRBV4-3	TRBJ2-6	-	TRBD1
CASSSDRGGNEQFF	TGCGCCAGCAGCTCGGACAGGGGGGGCAATGAGCAGTTCTTC	TRBV5-1	TRBJ2-1	few	TRBD1
CASSARQGETQYF	TGTGCCAGCAGCGCCCGACAGGGGGAGACCCAGTACTTC	TRBV7-2	TRBJ2-5	few	TRBD1
CASSLSLTGAWMEKLFF	TGTGCCAGCAGCTTATCCCTGACAGGGGCCTGGATGGAAAAACTGTTTTTT	TRBV7-9	TRBJ1-4	-	TRBD1
CASSLYDEGYEQYF	TGTGCCAGCAGTTTATATGACGAGGGGTACGAGCAGTACTTC	TRBV28	TRBJ2-7	few	-
CASSLGLGLDTEAFF	TGTGCCAGCAGCTTAGGTCTGGGATTGGACACTGAAGCTTTCTTT	TRBV7-2	TRBJ1-1	-	-
CASSAIGTTLHEQYF	TGTGCCAGCAGCGCAATCGGGACCACTTTACACGAGCAGTACTTC	TRBV14	TRBJ2-7	-	-
CASSSGTGGSLENIQYF	TGTGCCAGCAGCTCCGGGACAGGGGGTTCCCTCGAAAACATTCAGTACTTC	TRBV2	TRBJ2-4	-	TRBD1
CASSVAGRTSTDTQYF	TGTGCCAGCAGCGTAGCTGGGCGGACTAGCACAGATACGCAGTATTTT	TRBV9	TRBJ2-3	-	-
CASSFSGGETQYF	TGTGCCAGCAGCTTCTCAGGGGGAGAGACCCAGTACTTC	TRBV7-3	TRBJ2-5	-	TRBD1
CASRNRSGGLYNEQFF	TGTGCCAGCAGGAACAGGTCAGGGGGACTCTACAATGAGCAGTTCTTC	TRBV7-2	TRBJ2-1	-	-
CASSLTSGGINEQFF	TGTGCCAGCAGCTTGACTAGCGGGGGAATCAATGAGCAGTTCTTC	TRBV5-4	TRBJ2-1	-	TRBD2
CATSPDRGPLGANVLTF	TGTGCCACCAGCCCGGACAGGGGACCCCTGGGGGCCAACGTCCTGACTTTC	TRBV15	TRBJ2-6	-	TRBD1
CSVAGVGYGYTF	TGCAGCGTTGCAGGGGTCGGCTATGGCTACACCTTC	TRBV29-1	TRBJ1-2	few	-
CASSQTDSYSYEQYF	TGTGCCAGCAGCCAAACGGACAGCTACTCCTACGAGCAGTACTTC	TRBV6-5	TRBJ2-7	few	-
CASSLVTGTDQETQYF	TGCGCCAGCAGCTTGGTCACCGGGACAGACCAAGAGACCCAGTACTTC	TRBV5-1	TRBJ2-5	-	TRBD1
CASSYGRTGQGYGYTF	TGTGCCAGCAGTTACGGGCGAACGGGACAGGGTTATGGCTACACCTTC	TRBV6-5	TRBJ1-2	few	TRBD1
CASSSTRDSYEQYF	TGTGCCAGCAGCTCCACCCGGGACAGCTACGAGCAGTACTTC	TRBV7-2	TRBJ2-7	-	TRBD1
CASSEQGGAIYNEQFF	TGTGCCAGCAGTGAACAGGGCGGGGCTATTTACAATGAGCAGTTCTTC	TRBV2	TRBJ2-1	few	-
CAITRDSYTDTQYF	TGTGCCATCACCCGCGACAGCTACACAGATACGCAGTATTTT	TRBV10-3	TRBJ2-3	-	-
CASSRGHRDNEKLFF	TGCGCCAGCAGCCGAGGACACAGGGATAATGAAAAACTGTTTTTT	TRBV4-3	TRBJ1-4	-	-
CASSFGGSNSPLHF	TGTGCCAGCAGCTTTGGAGGGAGTAATTCACCCCTCCACTTT	TRBV7-9	TRBJ1-6	-	-
CASSLDGGIYEQYF	TGCGCCAGCAGCTTGGACGGGGGTATCTACGAGCAGTACTTC	TRBV5-1	TRBJ2-7	-	-
CASSDRQDSGNTIYF	TGTGCCAGCAGTGATAGACAGGACTCTGGAAACACCATATATTTT	TRBV2	TRBJ1-3	-	-
CASSLPGTGAYNEQFF	TGTGCCAGCAGCTTACCCGGGACAGGAGCCTACAATGAGCAGTTCTTC	TRBV7-3	TRBJ2-1	few	TRBD1
CAISAPGGTAYEQYF	TGTGCCATCAGCGCGCCGGGGGGGACAGCCTACGAGCAGTACTTC	TRBV10-3	TRBJ2-7	-	-
CASSFSGFDTQYF	TGTGCCAGCAGCTTTTCCGGCTTTGATACGCAGTATTTT	TRBV7-8	TRBJ2-3	few	-
CASSKLPGQLRAKNIQYF	TGTGCCAGCAGCAAACTTCCCGGACAACTTCGAGCCAAAAACATTCAGTACTTC	TRBV21-1	TRBJ2-4	few	-